This T cell receptor beta chain came from a study of blood T cell repertoires in COVID-19. Whole-study context: The United States, Italy and Spain provided the acute and convalescent COVID-19 samples.

The assay was immunoSEQ multiplex PCR, and TCRdb's table has in-frame clones only and misses some. The data hold some 220,000 clones, with roughly four fifths observed a single time. The germline CDR1 and CDR2 sequences are SGHNT and YYREEE (reference sequence). The CDR3 covers 12 residues. The ends lost 7 bases at V and 7 bases at J; junction bases unmatched: 5. Sequenced material: peripheral blood. This sequence originates from a man in his forties or fifties with acute or convalescent COVID-19. This chain links TRBV5-4 with TRBJ1-2; 9 positions agree with TRBD1. The CDR3 loop reads CASGTGYSGYTF. In DNA, the CDR3 is TGTGCCAGCGGGACAGGGTATAGTGGCTACACCTTC.